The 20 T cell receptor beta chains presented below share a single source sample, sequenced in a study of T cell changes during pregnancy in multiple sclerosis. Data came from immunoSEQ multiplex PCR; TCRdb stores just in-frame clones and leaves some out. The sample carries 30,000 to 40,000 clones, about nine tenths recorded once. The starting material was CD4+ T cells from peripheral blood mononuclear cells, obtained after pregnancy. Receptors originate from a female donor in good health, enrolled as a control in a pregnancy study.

DNA of the CDR3: TGTGCCAGCAGCGCCAGACAGGGGAATTCACCCCTCCACTTT. Translating it yields CASSARQGNSPLHF. This chain links TRBV7-2 with TRBJ1-6, with 8 bases matching TRBD1. The V gene's germline CDR1 is SGHTA and CDR2 FQGNSA. CDR3 size: 14 residues. With V trimmed by 5 bases and J by 7 bases, 4 bases remained unmatched.

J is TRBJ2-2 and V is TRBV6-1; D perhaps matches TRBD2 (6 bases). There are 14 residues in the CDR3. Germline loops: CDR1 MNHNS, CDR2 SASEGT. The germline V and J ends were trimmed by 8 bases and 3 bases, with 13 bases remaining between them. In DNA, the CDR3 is TGTGCCAGCGGAGGGATCAGGGACACCGGGGAGCTGTTTTTT. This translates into CASGGIRDTGELFF.

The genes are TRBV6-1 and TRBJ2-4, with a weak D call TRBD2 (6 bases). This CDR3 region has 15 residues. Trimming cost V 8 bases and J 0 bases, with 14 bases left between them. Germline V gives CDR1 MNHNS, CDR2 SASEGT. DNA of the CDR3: TGTGCCAGCGCGGAGCGGGCCTTAGCCAAAAACATTCAGTACTTC. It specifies CASAERALAKNIQYF.

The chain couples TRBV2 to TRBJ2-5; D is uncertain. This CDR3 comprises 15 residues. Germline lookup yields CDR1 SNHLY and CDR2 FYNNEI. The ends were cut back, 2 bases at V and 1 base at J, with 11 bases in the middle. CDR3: CASSETAAAQETQYF. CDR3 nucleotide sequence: TGTGCCAGCAGTGAAACGGCGGCAGCCCAAGAGACCCAGTACTTC. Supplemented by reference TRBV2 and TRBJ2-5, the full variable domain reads EPEVTQTPSHQVTQMGQEVILRCVPISNHLYFYWYRQILGQKVEFLVSFYNNEISEKSEIFDDQFSVERPDGSNFTLKIRSTKLEDSAMYFCASSETAAAQETQYFGPGTRLLVL.

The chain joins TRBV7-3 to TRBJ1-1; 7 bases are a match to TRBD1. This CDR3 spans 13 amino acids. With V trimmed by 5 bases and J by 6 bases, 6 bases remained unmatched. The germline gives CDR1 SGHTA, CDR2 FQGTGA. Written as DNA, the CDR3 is TGTGCCAGCAGCCCGAACCAGGGGGCTGAAGCTTTCTTT. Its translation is CASSPNQGAEAFF.

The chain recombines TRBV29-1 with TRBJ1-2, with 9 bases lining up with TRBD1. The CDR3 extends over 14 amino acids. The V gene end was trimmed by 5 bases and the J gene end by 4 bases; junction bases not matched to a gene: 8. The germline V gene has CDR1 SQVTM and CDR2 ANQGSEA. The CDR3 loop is CSVSGTGPVYGYTF. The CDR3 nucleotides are TGCAGCGTTTCAGGGACAGGGCCAGTCTATGGCTACACCTTC. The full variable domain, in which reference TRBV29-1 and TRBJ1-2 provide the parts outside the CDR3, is SAVISQKPSRDICQRGTSLTIQCQVDSQVTMMFWYRQQPGQSLTLIATANQGSEATYESGFVIDKFPISRPNLTFSTLTVSNMSPEDSSIYLCSVSGTGPVYGYTFGSGTRLTVV.

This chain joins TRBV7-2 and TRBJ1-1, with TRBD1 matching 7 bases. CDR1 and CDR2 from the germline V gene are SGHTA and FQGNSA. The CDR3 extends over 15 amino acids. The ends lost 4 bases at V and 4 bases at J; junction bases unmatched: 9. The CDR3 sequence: CASSSLDRVGTEAFF. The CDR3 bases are TGTGCCAGCAGCTCCCTAGACAGGGTGGGCACTGAAGCTTTCTTT.

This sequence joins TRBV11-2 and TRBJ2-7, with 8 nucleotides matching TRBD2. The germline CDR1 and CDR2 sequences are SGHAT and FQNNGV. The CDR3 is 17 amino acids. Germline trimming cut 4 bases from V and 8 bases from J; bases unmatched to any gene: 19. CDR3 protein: CASSSGASGLAFKQQYF. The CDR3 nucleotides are TGTGCCAGCAGCTCAGGGGCCTCTGGACTAGCTTTTAAGCAGCAGTACTTC.

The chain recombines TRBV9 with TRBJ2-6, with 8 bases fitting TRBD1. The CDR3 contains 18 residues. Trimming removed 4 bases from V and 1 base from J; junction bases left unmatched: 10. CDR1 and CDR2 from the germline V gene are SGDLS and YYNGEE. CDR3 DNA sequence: TGTGCCAGCAGCCGGACAGGGATTATTTTGTCTGGGGCCAACGTCCTGACTTTC. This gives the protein CASSRTGIILSGANVLTF.

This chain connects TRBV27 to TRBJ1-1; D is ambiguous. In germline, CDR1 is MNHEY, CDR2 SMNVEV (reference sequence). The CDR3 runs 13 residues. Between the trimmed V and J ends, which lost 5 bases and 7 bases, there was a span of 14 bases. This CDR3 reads CASSIPGRGEAFF. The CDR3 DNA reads TGTGCCAGCAGTATACCAGGACGGGGTGAAGCTTTCTTT.

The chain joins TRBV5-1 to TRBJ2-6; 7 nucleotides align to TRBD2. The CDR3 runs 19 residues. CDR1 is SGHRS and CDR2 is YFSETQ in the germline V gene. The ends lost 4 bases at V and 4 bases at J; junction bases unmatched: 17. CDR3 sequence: CASSVRLAAPGGGANVLTF. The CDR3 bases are TGCGCCAGCAGCGTCCGGCTAGCGGCGCCGGGTGGGGGGGCCAACGTCCTGACTTTC. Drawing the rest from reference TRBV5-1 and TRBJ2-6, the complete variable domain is KAGVTQTPRYLIKTRGQQVTLSCSPISGHRSVSWYQQTPGQGLQFLFEYFSETQRNKGNFPGRFSGRQFSNSRSEMNVSTLELGDSALYLCASSVRLAAPGGGANVLTFGAGSRLTVL.

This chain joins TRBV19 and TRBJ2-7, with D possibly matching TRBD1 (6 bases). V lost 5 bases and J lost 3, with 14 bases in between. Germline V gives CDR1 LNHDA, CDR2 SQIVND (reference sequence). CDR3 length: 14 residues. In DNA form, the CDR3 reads TGTGCCAGTAGTGGACCGAGGGGGATCTACGAGCAGTACTTC. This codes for CASSGPRGIYEQYF.

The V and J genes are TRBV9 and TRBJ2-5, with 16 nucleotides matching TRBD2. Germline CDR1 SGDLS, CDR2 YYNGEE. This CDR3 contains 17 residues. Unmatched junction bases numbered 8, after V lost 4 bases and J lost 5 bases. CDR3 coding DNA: TGTGCCAGCAGCCGAGGGACTAGCGGGAGGGCCGGGGAGACCCAGTACTTC. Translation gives CASSRGTSGRAGETQYF.

The DNA for the CDR3 is TGTGCCAGCAGTGCCATTAGACAGGTCAGCATATATTTT. The encoded protein is CASSAIRQVSIYF. This sequence joins TRBV6-1 and TRBJ1-3, with a weak D call TRBD1 (6 bases). The CDR3 is 13 residues long. V gave up 4 bases and J gave up 12 bases, with 16 bases separating them. Germline CDR1 reads MNHNS; CDR2 reads SASEGT.

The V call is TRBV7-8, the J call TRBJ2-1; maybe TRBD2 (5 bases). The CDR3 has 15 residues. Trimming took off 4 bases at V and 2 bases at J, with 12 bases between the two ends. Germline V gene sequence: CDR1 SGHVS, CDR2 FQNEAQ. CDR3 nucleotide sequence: TGTGCCAGCAGCTCAACCACCGGGACCTACAATGAGCAGTTCTTC. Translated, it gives CASSSTTGTYNEQFF.

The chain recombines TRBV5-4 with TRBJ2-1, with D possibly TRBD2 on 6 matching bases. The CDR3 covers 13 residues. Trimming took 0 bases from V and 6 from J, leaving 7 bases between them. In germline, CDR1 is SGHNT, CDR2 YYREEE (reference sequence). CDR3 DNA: TGTGCCAGCAGCTTGGCGACTAGCAATGAGCAGTTCTTC. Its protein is CASSLATSNEQFF.

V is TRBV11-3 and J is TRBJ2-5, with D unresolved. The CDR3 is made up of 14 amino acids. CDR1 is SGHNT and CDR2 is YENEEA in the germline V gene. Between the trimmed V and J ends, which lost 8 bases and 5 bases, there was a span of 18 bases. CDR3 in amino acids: CASLRSGFMETQYF. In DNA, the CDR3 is TGTGCCAGCCTTCGCTCAGGTTTCATGGAGACCCAGTACTTC.

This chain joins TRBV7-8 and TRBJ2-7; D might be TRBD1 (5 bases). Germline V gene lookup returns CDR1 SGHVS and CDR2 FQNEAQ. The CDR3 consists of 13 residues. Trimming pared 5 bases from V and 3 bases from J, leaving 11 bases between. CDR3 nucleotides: TGTGCCAGCAGCATCGGGCAGGGCTACGAGCAGTACTTC. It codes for CASSIGQGYEQYF.

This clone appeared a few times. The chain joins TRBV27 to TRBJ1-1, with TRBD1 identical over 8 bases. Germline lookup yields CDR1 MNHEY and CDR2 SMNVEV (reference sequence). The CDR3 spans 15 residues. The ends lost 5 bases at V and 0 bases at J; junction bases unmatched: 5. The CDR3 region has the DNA TGTGCCAGCAGTAGTCACAGGGGGGTGAACACTGAAGCTTTCTTT. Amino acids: CASSSHRGVNTEAFF.

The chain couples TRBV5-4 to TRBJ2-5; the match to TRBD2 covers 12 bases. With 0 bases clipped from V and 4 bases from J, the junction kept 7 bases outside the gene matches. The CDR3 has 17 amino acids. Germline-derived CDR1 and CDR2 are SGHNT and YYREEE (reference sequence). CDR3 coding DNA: TGTGCCAGCAGCTTGGGACTAGCGGGAGAGGGCGGAGAGACCCAGTACTTC. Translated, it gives CASSLGLAGEGGETQYF.